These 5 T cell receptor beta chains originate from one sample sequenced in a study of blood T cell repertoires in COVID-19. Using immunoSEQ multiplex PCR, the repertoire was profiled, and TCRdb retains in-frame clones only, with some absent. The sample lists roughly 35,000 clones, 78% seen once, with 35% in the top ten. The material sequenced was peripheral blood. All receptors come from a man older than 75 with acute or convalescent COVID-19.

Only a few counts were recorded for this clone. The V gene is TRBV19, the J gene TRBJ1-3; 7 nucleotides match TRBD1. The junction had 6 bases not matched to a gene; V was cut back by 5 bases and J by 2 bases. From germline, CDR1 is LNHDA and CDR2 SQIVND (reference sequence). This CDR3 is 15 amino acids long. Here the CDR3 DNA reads TGTGCCAGTAGTCCTACAGGGGTTACTGGAAACACCATATATTTT. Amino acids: CASSPTGVTGNTIYF.

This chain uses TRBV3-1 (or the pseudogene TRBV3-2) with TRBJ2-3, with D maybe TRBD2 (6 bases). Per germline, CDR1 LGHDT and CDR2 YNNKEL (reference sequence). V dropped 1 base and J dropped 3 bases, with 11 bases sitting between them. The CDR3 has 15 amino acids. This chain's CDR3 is CASSQVPGDTDTQYF. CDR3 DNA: TGTGCCAGCAGCCAAGTTCCGGGGGATACAGATACGCAGTATTTT.

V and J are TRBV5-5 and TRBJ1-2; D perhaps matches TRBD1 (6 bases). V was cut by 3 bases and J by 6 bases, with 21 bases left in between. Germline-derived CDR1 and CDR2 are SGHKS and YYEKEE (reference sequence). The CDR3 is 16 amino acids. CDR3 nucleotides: TGTGCCAGCAGCTCTGATCTGGGCAGGGGCCCGAATGGCTACACCTTC. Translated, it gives CASSSDLGRGPNGYTF.

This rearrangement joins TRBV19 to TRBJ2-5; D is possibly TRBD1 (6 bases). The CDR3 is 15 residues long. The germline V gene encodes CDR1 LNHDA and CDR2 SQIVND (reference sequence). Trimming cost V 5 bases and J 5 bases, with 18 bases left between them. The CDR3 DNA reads TGTGCCAGTAGTTTCACCCCAGGGGCGTGGGAGACCCAGTACTTC. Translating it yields CASSFTPGAWETQYF.

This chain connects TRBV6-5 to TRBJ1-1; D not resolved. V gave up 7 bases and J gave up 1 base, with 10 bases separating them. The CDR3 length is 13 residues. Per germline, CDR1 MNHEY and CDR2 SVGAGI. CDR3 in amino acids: CASTLDGNTEAFF. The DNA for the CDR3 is TGTGCCAGCACCCTAGACGGGAACACTGAAGCTTTCTTT.